This T cell receptor (beta chain) derives from a study of technical replicates of blood from four donors (dated by TCRdb to 2015 to 2018). V ends up 3 bases short and J 4 bases short, with an unmatched junction base count of 8. Counted from cysteine to phenylalanine, this CDR3 has 16 amino acids. Just the 48-base CDR3 DNA is kept, in frame starting at base 1. For CDR1 and CDR2, the germline V gene (reference sequence) lists LNHDA and SQIVND. To prepare the library, the immunoSEQ multiplex PCR assay was applied. Here the immuneACCESS table is served through TCRdb, limited to in-frame sequences with V and J called. Missing clones are a known gap in these copies; in checked studies unresolved V genes cover under half, and the rest lacks a known reason. The sample includes over 90,000 clones, with 95% to 97% observed a single time. Of the sample, about 0.35% falls within the top ten clones. About this clone: Its target antigen remains unknown. Base qualities are not recorded, but no much larger clone differs from it by a single base.

The sequencing input was T cells isolated from PBMCs. This clonotype was obtained from a human donor in good health. In this chain, TRBV19 is recombined with TRBJ2-5, with 10 bases aligning to TRBD2. The nucleotide sequence reads as follows: TGTGCCAGTAGTATCCTAGCGGGAGAGCTTGGAGAGACCCAGTACTTC. The encoded protein is CASSILAGELGETQYF.